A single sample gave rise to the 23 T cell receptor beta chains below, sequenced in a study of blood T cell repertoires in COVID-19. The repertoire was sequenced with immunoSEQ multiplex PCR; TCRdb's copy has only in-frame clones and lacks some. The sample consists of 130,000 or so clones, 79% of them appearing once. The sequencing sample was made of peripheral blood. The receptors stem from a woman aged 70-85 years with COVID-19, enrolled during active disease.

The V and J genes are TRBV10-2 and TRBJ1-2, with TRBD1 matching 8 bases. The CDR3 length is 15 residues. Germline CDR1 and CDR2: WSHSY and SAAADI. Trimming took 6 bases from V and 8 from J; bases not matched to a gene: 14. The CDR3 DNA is TGCGCCAGCAGCCCCGGACAGGGATCACTCCAGGGCTACACCTTC. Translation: CASSPGQGSLQGYTF.

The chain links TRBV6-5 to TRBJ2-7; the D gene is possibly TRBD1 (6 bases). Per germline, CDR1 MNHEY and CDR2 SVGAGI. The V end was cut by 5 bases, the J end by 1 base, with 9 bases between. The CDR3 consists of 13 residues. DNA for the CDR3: TGTGCCAGCAGTAGGACAGAATCCTACGAGCAGTACTTC. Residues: CASSRTESYEQYF.

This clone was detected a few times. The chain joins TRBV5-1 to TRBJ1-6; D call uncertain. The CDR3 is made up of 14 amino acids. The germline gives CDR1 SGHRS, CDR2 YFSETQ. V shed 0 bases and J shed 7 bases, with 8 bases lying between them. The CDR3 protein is CASSLAGANSPLHF. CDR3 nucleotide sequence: TGCGCCAGCAGCTTGGCCGGAGCCAATTCACCCCTCCACTTT.

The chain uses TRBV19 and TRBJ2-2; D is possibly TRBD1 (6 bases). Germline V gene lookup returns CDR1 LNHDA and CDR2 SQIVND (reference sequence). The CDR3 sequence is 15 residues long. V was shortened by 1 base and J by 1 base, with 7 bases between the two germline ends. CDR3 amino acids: CASSIGGLNTGELFF. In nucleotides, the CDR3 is TGTGCCAGTAGTATAGGGGGGCTGAACACCGGGGAGCTGTTTTTT. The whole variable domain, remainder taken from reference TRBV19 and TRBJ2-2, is DGGITQSPKYLFRKEGQNVTLSCEQNLNHDAMYWYRQDPGQGLRLIYYSQIVNDFQKGDIAEGYSVSREKKESFPLTVTSAQKNPTAFYLCASSIGGLNTGELFFGEGSRLTVL.

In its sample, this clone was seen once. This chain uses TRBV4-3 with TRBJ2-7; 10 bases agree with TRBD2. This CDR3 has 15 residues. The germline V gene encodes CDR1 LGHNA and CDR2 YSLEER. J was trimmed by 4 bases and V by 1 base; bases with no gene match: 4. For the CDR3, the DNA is TGCGCCAGCAGCCAAGGGCTAGCGGGGGTATACGAGCAGTACTTC. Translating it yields CASSQGLAGVYEQYF.

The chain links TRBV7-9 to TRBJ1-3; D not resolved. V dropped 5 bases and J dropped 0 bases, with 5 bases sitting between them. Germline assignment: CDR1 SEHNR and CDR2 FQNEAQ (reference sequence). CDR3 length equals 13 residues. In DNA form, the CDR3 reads TGTGCCAGCAGCCTGGCCTCTGGAAACACCATATATTTT. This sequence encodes CASSLASGNTIYF.

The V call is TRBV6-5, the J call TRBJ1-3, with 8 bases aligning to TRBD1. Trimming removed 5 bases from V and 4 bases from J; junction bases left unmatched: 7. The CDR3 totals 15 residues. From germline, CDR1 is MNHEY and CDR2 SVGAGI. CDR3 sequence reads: CASSIGQGLGNTIYF. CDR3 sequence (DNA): TGTGCCAGCAGTATAGGACAGGGTCTGGGAAACACCATATATTTT.

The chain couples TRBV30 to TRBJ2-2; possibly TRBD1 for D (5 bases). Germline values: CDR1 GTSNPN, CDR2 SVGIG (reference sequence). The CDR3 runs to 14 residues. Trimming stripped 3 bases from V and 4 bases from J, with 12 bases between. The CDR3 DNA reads TGTGCCTGGAGCTTTACGCAGGGCACCGGGGAGCTGTTTTTT. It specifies CAWSFTQGTGELFF.

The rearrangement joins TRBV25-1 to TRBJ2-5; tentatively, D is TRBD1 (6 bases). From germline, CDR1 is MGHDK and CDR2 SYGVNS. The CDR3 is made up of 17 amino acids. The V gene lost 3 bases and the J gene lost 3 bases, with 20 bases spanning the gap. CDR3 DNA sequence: TGTGCCAGCAGTGACAACGACCCCATGGACAGAAAAGAGACCCAGTACTTC. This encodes CASSDNDPMDRKETQYF.

The CDR3 region has the DNA TGTGCCAGCTCACCAGACAGACAGGTTGGCTACACCTTC. Translated: CASSPDRQVGYTF. This rearrangement joins TRBV18 to TRBJ1-2, with a tentative D call TRBD1 (6 bases). Germline CDR1 reads KGHSH; CDR2 reads LQKENI. The CDR3 has 13 amino acids. The V and J ends lost 2 bases and 7 bases respectively, with 11 bases between them.

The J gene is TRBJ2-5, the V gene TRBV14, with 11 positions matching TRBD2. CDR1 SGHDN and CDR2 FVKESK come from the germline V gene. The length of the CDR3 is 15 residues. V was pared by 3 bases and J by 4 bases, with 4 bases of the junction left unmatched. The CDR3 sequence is CASSQRLAGPETQYF. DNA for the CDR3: TGTGCCAGCAGCCAGAGACTAGCGGGACCAGAGACCCAGTACTTC.

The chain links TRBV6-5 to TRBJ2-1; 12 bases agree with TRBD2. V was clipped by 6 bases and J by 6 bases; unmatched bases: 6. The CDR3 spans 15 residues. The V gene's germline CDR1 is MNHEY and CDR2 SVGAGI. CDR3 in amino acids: CASSRRLAGVNEQFF. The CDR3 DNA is TGTGCCAGCAGCCGTCGACTAGCGGGGGTCAATGAGCAGTTCTTC.

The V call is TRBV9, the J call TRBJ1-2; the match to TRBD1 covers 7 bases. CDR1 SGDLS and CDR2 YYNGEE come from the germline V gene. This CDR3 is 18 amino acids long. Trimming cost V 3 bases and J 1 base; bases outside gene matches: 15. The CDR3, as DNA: TGTGCCAGCAGCGCTGTGGTTTTGGGACAGTCCGGTAACTATGGCTACACCTTC. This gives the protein CASSAVVLGQSGNYGYTF.

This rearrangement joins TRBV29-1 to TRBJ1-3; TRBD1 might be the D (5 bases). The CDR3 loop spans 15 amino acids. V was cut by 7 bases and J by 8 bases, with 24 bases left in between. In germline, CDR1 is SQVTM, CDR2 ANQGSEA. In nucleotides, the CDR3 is TGCAGCGCCACGATAGGAGGGGCTCTATCGGACACCATATATTTT. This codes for CSATIGGALSDTIYF.

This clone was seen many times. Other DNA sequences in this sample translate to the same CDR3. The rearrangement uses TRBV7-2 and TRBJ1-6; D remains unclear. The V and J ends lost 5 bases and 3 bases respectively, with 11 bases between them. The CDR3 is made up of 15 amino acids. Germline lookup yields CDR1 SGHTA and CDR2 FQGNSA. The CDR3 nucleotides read TGTGCCAGCAGCAGTCTAGTAGACTATAATTCACCCCTCCACTTT. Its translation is CASSSLVDYNSPLHF.

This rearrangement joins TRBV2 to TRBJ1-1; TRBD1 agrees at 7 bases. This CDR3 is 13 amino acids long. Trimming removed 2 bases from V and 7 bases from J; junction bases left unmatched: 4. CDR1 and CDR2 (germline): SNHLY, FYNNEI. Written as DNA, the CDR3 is TGTGCCAGCAGTGAACCCGGGACAGTTGAAGCTTTCTTT. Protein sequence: CASSEPGTVEAFF.

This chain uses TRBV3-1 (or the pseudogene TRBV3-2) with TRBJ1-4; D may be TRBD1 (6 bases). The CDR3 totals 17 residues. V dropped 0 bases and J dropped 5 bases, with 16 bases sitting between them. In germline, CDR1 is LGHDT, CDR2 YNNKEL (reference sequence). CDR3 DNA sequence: TGTGCCAGCAGCCAAGAATCAGGGGACAACGAGAATGAAAAACTGTTTTTT. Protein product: CASSQESGDNENEKLFF.

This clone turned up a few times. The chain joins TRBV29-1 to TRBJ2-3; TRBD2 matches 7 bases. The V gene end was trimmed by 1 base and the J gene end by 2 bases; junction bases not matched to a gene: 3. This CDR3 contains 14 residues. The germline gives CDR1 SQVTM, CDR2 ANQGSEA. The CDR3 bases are TGCAGCGTTGAAGGGGGGGGTCACACAGATACGCAGTATTTT. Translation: CSVEGGGHTDTQYF.

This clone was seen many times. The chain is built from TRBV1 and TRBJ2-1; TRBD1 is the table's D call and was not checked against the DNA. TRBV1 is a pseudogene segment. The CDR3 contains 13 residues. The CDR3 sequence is CTSSPRQYNEQFF. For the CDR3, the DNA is TGCACCAGCAGCCCCCGACAGTACAATGAGCAGTTCTTC.

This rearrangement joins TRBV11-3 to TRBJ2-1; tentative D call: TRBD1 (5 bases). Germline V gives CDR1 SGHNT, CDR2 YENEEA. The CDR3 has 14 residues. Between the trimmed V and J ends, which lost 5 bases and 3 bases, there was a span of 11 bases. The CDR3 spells CASSPDRHYNEQFF. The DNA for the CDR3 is TGTGCCAGCAGCCCTGACAGACACTACAATGAGCAGTTCTTC.

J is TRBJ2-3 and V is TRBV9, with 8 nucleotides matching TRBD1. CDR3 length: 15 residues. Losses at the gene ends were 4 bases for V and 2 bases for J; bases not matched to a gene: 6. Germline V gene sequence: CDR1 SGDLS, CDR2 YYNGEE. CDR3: CASSLRTGTTDTQYF. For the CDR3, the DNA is TGTGCCAGCAGCCTCCGGACAGGGACCACAGATACGCAGTATTTT.

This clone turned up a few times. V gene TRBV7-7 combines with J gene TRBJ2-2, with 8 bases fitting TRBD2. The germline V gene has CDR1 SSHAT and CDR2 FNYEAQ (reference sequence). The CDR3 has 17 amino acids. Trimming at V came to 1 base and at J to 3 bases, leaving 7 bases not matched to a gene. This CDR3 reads CASSLGGPGGYTGELFF. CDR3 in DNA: TGTGCCAGCAGCTTAGGGGGCCCGGGGGGGTACACCGGGGAGCTGTTTTTT. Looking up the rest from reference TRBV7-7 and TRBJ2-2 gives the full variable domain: GAGVSQSPRYKVTKRGQDVTLRCDPISSHATLYWYQQALGQGPEFLTYFNYEAQPDKSGLPSDRFSAERPEGSISTLTIQRTEQRDSAMYRCASSLGGPGGYTGELFFGEGSRLTVL.

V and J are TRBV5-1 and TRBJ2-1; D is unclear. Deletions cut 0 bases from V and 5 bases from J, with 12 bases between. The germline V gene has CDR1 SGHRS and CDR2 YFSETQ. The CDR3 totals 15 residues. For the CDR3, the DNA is TGCGCCAGCAGCTTGGACTACCTTACGGACAATGAGCAGTTCTTC. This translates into CASSLDYLTDNEQFF. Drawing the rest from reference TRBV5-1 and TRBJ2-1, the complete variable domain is KAGVTQTPRYLIKTRGQQVTLSCSPISGHRSVSWYQQTPGQGLQFLFEYFSETQRNKGNFPGRFSGRQFSNSRSEMNVSTLELGDSALYLCASSLDYLTDNEQFFGPGTRLTVL.